This TCR beta chain was obtained from a study of blood T cell repertoires in COVID-19. Study information: Material from acute and convalescent COVID-19 was sourced from the United States, Italy and Spain.

Authors' data handling: Amplification with reference gene primers provided the estimates of nucleated cell counts. This table comes from immunoSEQ multiplex PCR, and its TCRdb copy is limited to in-frame clones, with some not included. For V, J and clone size, that table is used; D and trimming come from the DNA. The sample consists of fewer than 400,000 clones, under 90% of them appearing once. The CDR3 loop spans 12 amino acids. V shed 0 bases and J shed 7 bases, with 6 bases lying between them. Germline CDR1 and CDR2: LGHDT and YNNKEL (reference sequence). Adults between about 18 and 95 years of age took part from under 30 US areas. Participants reported their clinical history, and cohort assignment relied on those reports.

The chain joins TRBV3-1 (or the pseudogene TRBV3-2) to TRBJ2-5; maybe TRBD2 (5 bases). The TCR originated in a man aged 60 to 69 who had recovered from COVID-19. Input material: PBMCs or T cells enriched from blood (not recorded which). The CDR3 spells CASSQDSGTQYF. The CDR3 nucleotides read TGTGCCAGCAGCCAAGACAGCGGGACCCAGTACTTC.